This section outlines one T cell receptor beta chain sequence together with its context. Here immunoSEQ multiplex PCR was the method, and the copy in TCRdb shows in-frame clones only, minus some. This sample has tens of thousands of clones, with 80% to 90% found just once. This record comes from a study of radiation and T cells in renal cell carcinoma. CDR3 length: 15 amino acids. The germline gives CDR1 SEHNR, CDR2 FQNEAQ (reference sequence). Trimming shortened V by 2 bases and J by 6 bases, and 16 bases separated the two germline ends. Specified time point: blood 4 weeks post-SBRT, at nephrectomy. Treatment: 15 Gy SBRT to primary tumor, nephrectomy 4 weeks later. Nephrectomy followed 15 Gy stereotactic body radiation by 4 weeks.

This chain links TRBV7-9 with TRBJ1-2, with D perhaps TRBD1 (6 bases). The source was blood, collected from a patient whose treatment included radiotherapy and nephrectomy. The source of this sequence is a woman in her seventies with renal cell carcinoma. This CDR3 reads CASSLLGGGNDGYTF. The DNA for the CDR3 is TGTGCCAGCAGCTTATTAGGAGGGGGAAACGATGGCTACACCTTC.